This record concerns one T cell receptor (beta chain) sequence. These data come from a study of cytomegalovirus exposure and HLA in healthy donors. The PCR employed 60 Vbeta primers together with 13 Jbeta primers. TCRdb's table, derived via immunoSEQ multiplex PCR, lists solely in-frame clones and lacks some. The data contain 100,000 to 150,000 clones, about three quarters of them singletons. Trimming took off 7 bases at V and 10 bases at J, with 19 bases between the two ends. Germline V lookup: CDR1 MDHEN, CDR2 SYDVKM. The CDR3 has 13 amino acids. Material for sequencing was PBMCs. This clonotype was sampled from a female donor in good health and CMV-seropositive. The rearrangement uses TRBV28 and TRBJ1-1; D call uncertain. The CDR3 nucleotides read TGTGCCAGCAAAGAGACATCTTTGGAGGGAGCTTTCTTT. Its protein product is CASKETSLEGAFF.